This passage covers 29 T cell receptor beta chains from one sample sequenced in a study of glioma-infiltrating T cells after dendritic cell vaccination. Assay: immunoSEQ multiplex PCR; the TCRdb copy retains only in-frame clones and omits some. The data contain fewer than 75,000 clones, about 76% of them singletons. The sequenced sample was blood, obtained before dendritic cell vaccination. These receptors all stem from a human donor with glioblastoma.

V usage is TRBV6-1 and J usage is TRBJ2-3; D may be TRBD1 (5 bases). Germline CDR1 MNHNS, CDR2 SASEGT. This CDR3 has 15 residues. The V gene lost 0 bases and the J gene lost 4 bases, with 11 bases spanning the gap. The CDR3 protein is CASSEARVGADTQYF. DNA for the CDR3: TGTGCCAGCAGTGAAGCCAGGGTTGGGGCAGATACGCAGTATTTT.

The V call is TRBV7-2, the J call TRBJ2-1; the match to TRBD2 covers 7 bases. CDR3 size: 12 residues. J gave up 8 bases and V 8 bases, and 6 bases lay outside the gene matches. CDR1 and CDR2 (germline): SGHTA, FQGNSA. The CDR3 loop is CASGTKGYEQFF. Written as DNA, the CDR3 is TGTGCCAGCGGGACTAAGGGATATGAGCAGTTCTTC. Together with reference TRBV7-2 and TRBJ2-1, the CDR3 gives the full variable domain: GAGVSQSPSNKVTEKGKDVELRCDPISGHTALYWYRQSLGQGLEFLIYFQGNSAPDKSGLPSDRFSAERTGGSVSTLTIQRTQQEDSAVYLCASGTKGYEQFFGPGTRLTVL.

The chain links TRBV30 to TRBJ1-5, with D tentatively TRBD1 (6 bases). The CDR3 consists of 16 residues. The V gene's germline CDR1 is GTSNPN and CDR2 SVGIG (reference sequence). V gave up 0 bases and J gave up 5 bases, with 17 bases separating them. The chain's CDR3 is CAWSVGTTGPYQPQHF. CDR3 DNA: TGTGCCTGGAGTGTTGGGACGACAGGACCTTATCAGCCCCAGCATTTT.

In this sample, this clone turned up many times. The chain combines TRBV2 with TRBJ2-1, with a possible D match to TRBD1 (6 bases). Germline loops: CDR1 SNHLY, CDR2 FYNNEI. The CDR3 totals 12 residues. Trimming shortened V by 3 bases and J by 6 bases, and 6 bases separated the two germline ends. Written as DNA, the CDR3 is TGTGCCAGCAGTGAGGACAGCAATGAGCAGTTCTTC. It codes for CASSEDSNEQFF.

The chain carries TRBV6-1 and TRBJ1-2; 10 bases match TRBD1. CDR3 size: 15 residues. The germline gives CDR1 MNHNS, CDR2 SASEGT. J was trimmed by 5 bases and V by 7 bases; bases with no gene match: 10. The CDR3 DNA is TGTGCCAGCAAACCCCCGGGACAGGGGATTTATGGCTACACCTTC. Its protein product is CASKPPGQGIYGYTF.

This rearrangement joins TRBV4-1 to TRBJ1-5; 8 nucleotides align to TRBD1. The V segment lost 0 bases and the J segment 5 bases; nucleotides outside the gene matches: 3. Germline V gene data show CDR1 as MGHRA and CDR2 as YSYEKL. CDR3 length: 15 residues. The CDR3 region is CASSQDGTGDQPQHF. For the CDR3, the DNA is TGCGCCAGCAGCCAAGACGGGACAGGAGATCAGCCCCAGCATTTT.

The rearrangement uses TRBV6-1 and TRBJ1-6; 9 nucleotides match TRBD1. The CDR3 contains 14 residues. The trim removed 6 bases at V and 9 bases at J, leaving 6 bases unmatched. Germline V gene data show CDR1 as MNHNS and CDR2 as SASEGT. The CDR3 loop reads CASSADRGGSPLHF. CDR3 in DNA: TGTGCCAGCAGCGCGGACAGGGGAGGTTCACCCCTCCACTTT.

The rearrangement links TRBV6-6 to TRBJ2-7; 8 bases map to TRBD1. Germline CDR1 and CDR2: MNHNY and SVGAGI (reference sequence). The CDR3 covers 14 residues. After removal of 6 bases from V and 7 bases from J, the junction contained 11 bases not matched to a gene. CDR3 sequence reads: CASSRGQGRNEQYF. CDR3 in DNA: TGTGCCAGCAGCCGAGGACAGGGACGGAATGAGCAGTACTTC.

The chain couples TRBV7-2 to TRBJ2-1; no clear D. In germline, CDR1 is SGHTA, CDR2 FQGNSA. The CDR3 runs to 14 residues. Trimming shortened V by 2 bases and J by 5 bases, and 10 bases separated the two germline ends. As DNA, the CDR3 is TGTGCCAGCAGCTTACAGTCTCAGGACAATGAGCAGTTCTTC. The encoded protein is CASSLQSQDNEQFF.

The rearrangement uses TRBV7-2 and TRBJ1-4, with 9 bases fitting TRBD1. The germline CDR1 and CDR2 sequences are SGHTA and FQGNSA. The CDR3 loop spans 14 amino acids. The trim removed 3 bases at V and 7 bases at J, leaving 3 bases unmatched. CDR3 protein: CASSLGQGGEKLFF. CDR3 nucleotide sequence: TGTGCCAGCAGCTTGGGACAGGGTGGTGAAAAACTGTTTTTT.

V and J are TRBV4-3 and TRBJ2-7; 7 nucleotides line up with TRBD1. V gave up 0 bases and J gave up 3 bases; unmatched junction bases: 8. There are 16 residues in the CDR3. CDR1 is LGHNA, CDR2 YSLEER, per germline. The DNA for the CDR3 is TGCGCCAGCAGCCAAGATCGTGGGGGACAGAACTACGAGCAGTACTTC. It encodes CASSQDRGGQNYEQYF.

The chain links TRBV4-2 to TRBJ1-1; D remains ambiguous. The CDR3 totals 15 residues. In germline, CDR1 is LGHNA, CDR2 YNFKEQ. The V end was cut by 1 base, the J end by 4 bases, with 13 bases between. The CDR3 region has the DNA TGTGCCAGCAGCCAAGGTAAGAGTGGAGGCACTGAAGCTTTCTTT. Protein: CASSQGKSGGTEAFF.

This clone has more than one count but fewer than ten. The chain uses TRBV27 and TRBJ1-6, with 8 bases fitting TRBD1. Looked up from germline, CDR1 is MNHEY and CDR2 is SMNVEV (reference sequence). The CDR3 contains 14 residues. Trimming cost V 6 bases and J 7 bases; bases outside gene matches: 5. The DNA of the CDR3 is TGTGCCAGCAGGCCGGGACAGGAGAATTCACCCCTCCACTTT. Amino acids: CASRPGQENSPLHF.

The gene calls are TRBV29-1 and TRBJ2-7; 11 positions match TRBD2. The V gene end was trimmed by 6 bases and the J gene end by 6 bases; junction bases not matched to a gene: 13. Germline lookup yields CDR1 SQVTM and CDR2 ANQGSEA. The CDR3 extends over 15 amino acids. CDR3 in DNA: TGCAGCGTCAATAGCGGGGGGGCTTTAAGCGGCGAGCAGTACTTC. Translated, it gives CSVNSGGALSGEQYF.

With respect to this clone: At the DNA level, this CDR3 is encoded by other sequences in the same sample as well. The genes are TRBV18 and TRBJ1-5; 10 nucleotides match TRBD1. Trimming removed 3 bases from V and 2 bases from J; junction bases left unmatched: 1. The CDR3 extends over 15 amino acids. Germline loops: CDR1 KGHSH, CDR2 LQKENI. Here the CDR3 DNA reads TGTGCCAGCTCACCGGACAGGGGGGGCAATCAGCCCCAGCATTTT. It codes for CASSPDRGGNQPQHF.

The V and J genes are TRBV7-9 and TRBJ1-2; TRBD1 matches at 7 bases. CDR1 and CDR2 from the germline V gene are SEHNR and FQNEAQ (reference sequence). The CDR3 sequence is 15 residues long. V shed 5 bases, J shed 4 bases, and the junction held 10 bases outside the gene matches. The CDR3 bases are TGTGCCAGCAGCATACCAGGGACAGACCTCTATGGCTACACCTTC. Protein: CASSIPGTDLYGYTF.

The chain joins TRBV10-3 to TRBJ2-2, with 9 bases aligning to TRBD2. Germline V CDR1 and CDR2: ENHRY, SYGVKD. Losses at the gene ends were 7 bases for V and 5 bases for J; bases not matched to a gene: 5. The CDR3 runs 14 residues. The CDR3 reads CAITPSGATGELFF. The CDR3 coding sequence is TGTGCCATCACCCCTAGCGGGGCAACCGGGGAGCTGTTTTTT.

The J gene is TRBJ1-2, the V gene TRBV6-1; no firm D call. CDR1 is MNHNS, CDR2 SASEGT, per germline. V dropped 6 bases and J dropped 7 bases, with 15 bases sitting between them. The CDR3 has 13 amino acids. The CDR3 nucleotides are TGTGCCAGCAGCGAGACGGGTGCCTCTGGCTACACCTTC. Its translation: CASSETGASGYTF.

The V and J genes are TRBV11-3 and TRBJ1-1; D unclear. Deletions cut 6 bases from V and 0 bases from J, with 8 bases between. The CDR3 extends over 13 amino acids. Per germline, CDR1 SGHNT and CDR2 YENEEA. The CDR3 DNA reads TGTGCCAGCAGTGAGTATATGAACACTGAAGCTTTCTTT. This sequence encodes CASSEYMNTEAFF.

J is TRBJ1-2 and V is TRBV7-2, with a weak D call TRBD1 (5 bases). V lost 1 base, J lost 5 bases, and 8 bases lay in between. Germline CDR1 and CDR2: SGHTA and FQGNSA. This CDR3 has 13 amino acids. The CDR3 loop is CASSLEGLYGYTF. The CDR3 DNA reads as TGTGCCAGCAGCTTAGAGGGGCTATATGGCTACACCTTC.

This clone has just one count. The V call is TRBV11-2, the J call TRBJ2-1, with 9 bases identical to TRBD1. The V gene's germline CDR1 is SGHAT and CDR2 FQNNGV. The CDR3 sequence is 13 residues long. V dropped 1 base and J dropped 13; count of bases not matched to a gene: 5. CDR3 in DNA: TGTGCCAGCAGCTTAGGGGGGGGACAGGGCCAGTTCTTC. Translated: CASSLGGGQGQFF.

The rearrangement links TRBV7-6 to TRBJ2-7; D possibly corresponds to TRBD2 (5 bases). Trimming took 5 bases from V and 2 from J, leaving 13 bases between them. CDR1 and CDR2 from the germline V gene are SGHVS and FNYEAQ. The CDR3 runs to 14 residues. CDR3 sequence: CASSPSRQAYEQYF. In DNA, the CDR3 is TGTGCCAGCAGCCCTAGCCGGCAGGCCTACGAGCAGTACTTC. Together with reference TRBV7-6 and TRBJ2-7, the CDR3 gives the full variable domain: GAGVSQSPRYKVTKRGQDVALRCDPISGHVSLYWYRQALGQGPEFLTYFNYEAQQDKSGLPNDRFSAERPEGSISTLTIQRTEQRDSAMYRCASSPSRQAYEQYFGPGTRLTVT.

For the CDR3, the DNA is TGTGCCAGCAGCGTCGGACAGGGGGCAGGTACTGAAGCTTTCTTT. Protein sequence: CASSVGQGAGTEAFF. The chain links TRBV9 to TRBJ1-1; 11 bases are shared with TRBD1. This CDR3 region has 15 residues. Germline trimming cut 2 bases from V and 5 bases from J; bases unmatched to any gene: 5. Germline V lookup: CDR1 SGDLS, CDR2 YYNGEE.

The chain links TRBV7-3 to TRBJ2-1, with unresolved D. The CDR3 consists of 13 residues. Germline V lookup: CDR1 SGHTA, CDR2 FQGTGA. Trimming cost V 0 bases and J 4 bases, with 4 bases left between them. CDR3 bases: TGTGCCAGCAGCTTAACCGGTTACAATGAGCAGTTCTTC. This codes for CASSLTGYNEQFF.

The chain links TRBV19 to TRBJ2-2; TRBD1 matches 9 bases. The CDR3 extends over 13 amino acids. V gave up 7 bases and J gave up 5 bases; unmatched junction bases: 2. Germline V gene lookup returns CDR1 LNHDA and CDR2 SQIVND (reference sequence). CDR3 sequence reads: CASKGQGTGELFF. DNA for the CDR3: TGTGCCAGTAAGGGACAGGGAACCGGGGAGCTGTTTTTT. Together with reference TRBV19 and TRBJ2-2, the CDR3 gives the full variable domain: DGGITQSPKYLFRKEGQNVTLSCEQNLNHDAMYWYRQDPGQGLRLIYYSQIVNDFQKGDIAEGYSVSREKKESFPLTVTSAQKNPTAFYLCASKGQGTGELFFGEGSRLTVL.

The V gene is TRBV25-1, the J gene TRBJ2-3; the match to TRBD1 covers 8 bases. CDR1 and CDR2 from the germline V gene are MGHDK and SYGVNS. The CDR3 sequence is 14 residues long. V dropped 4 bases and J dropped 5; count of bases not matched to a gene: 5. Written as DNA, the CDR3 is TGTGCCAGCAGTGCGACAGGGGCTAAAGATACGCAGTATTTT. Translated, it gives CASSATGAKDTQYF.

This chain links TRBV7-2 with TRBJ2-1; 9 nucleotides agree with TRBD1. The CDR3 consists of 15 residues. CDR1 and CDR2 (germline): SGHTA, FQGNSA. J lost 10 bases, V lost 4 bases, and 11 bases had no gene match. CDR3 in DNA: TGTGCCAGCAGCTCTCGGTCACAGGGGGCCCGAGAGCAGTTCTTC. Translating gives CASSSRSQGAREQFF.

The chain has TRBV2 and TRBJ1-2; TRBD1 is a possible D gene (5 bases). The CDR3 has 13 amino acids. The germline V gene encodes CDR1 SNHLY and CDR2 FYNNEI. With 3 bases removed from V and 1 base from J, the gap between germline ends came to 6 bases. CDR3: CASSDRVNYGYTF. CDR3 coding DNA: TGTGCCAGCAGTGACAGGGTTAACTATGGCTACACCTTC.

The chain uses TRBV7-2 and TRBJ1-3; D is perhaps TRBD1 (6 bases). CDR3 size: 15 residues. Trimming left V 5 bases short and J 0 bases short, with 11 bases between. CDR1 and CDR2 from the germline V gene are SGHTA and FQGNSA. This CDR3 reads CASSPQGPSGNTIYF. The CDR3 DNA reads as TGTGCCAGCAGCCCCCAGGGGCCCTCTGGAAACACCATATATTTT.